This entry lists 9 T cell receptor beta chains sequenced from one sample in a study of regulatory T cells in long-lasting Graves disease. Time point here: persistent/refractory GD, antithyroid drugs over 5 years with positive TRAb. Researchers made the TCR library from RNA that was extracted from PBMCs. TCR beta libraries were built with iRepertoire HTBI primers and Arm-PCR of CDR3 regions. TCRdb called the multiplex PCR reads again in MiXCR, with one record for every CDR3 protein. This sample yields some 370,000 distinct CDR3 sequences, of which 23% are seen a single time; roughly a quarter belongs to the top ten. The sequenced sample was peripheral blood mononuclear cells (PBMCs), obtained when the disease was refractory, from a patient treated with antithyroid drugs. These receptors were taken from a woman between 40 and 55 years old with Graves disease.

A note on this clonotype: Since a much larger clone is just one base distant, this may be a read error. This chain uses TRBV10-1 with TRBJ2-7, with D maybe TRBD2 (5 bases). Looked up from germline, CDR1 is WNHNN and CDR2 is SYGVQD (reference sequence). V shed 8 bases and J shed 6 bases, with 14 bases lying between them. The CDR3 contains 12 residues. The CDR3 DNA follows: TGCGCCAGCGGGTCGGGGTACTGCGAGCAGTACTTC. Translating it yields CASGSGYCEQYF.

The table lists this clonotype with a few counts. This chain uses TRBV12-3 or TRBV12-4 with TRBJ2-2; either TRBD1 or TRBD2 may supply D (6 bases each). There are 17 residues in the CDR3. Trimming shortened V by 5 bases and J by 6 bases, and 22 bases separated the two germline ends. The CDR3 DNA follows: TGTGCCAGCAGTCTCCTTCTAACAGGGTGGAGGGCCGGGGAGCTGTTTTTT. Translating gives CASSLLLTGWRAGELFF.

This clonotype was seen a handful of times. DNA of the CDR3: TGTGCCATCAGGGGACAGGGTAGAACTGAAGCTTTCTTT. Its protein is CAIRGQGRTEAFF. V is TRBV10-3 and J is TRBJ1-1; TRBD1 matches 9 bases. V dropped 6 bases and J dropped 5; count of bases not matched to a gene: 4. The CDR3 runs to 13 residues. Germline V lookup: CDR1 ENHRY, CDR2 SYGVKD.

This clonotype was seen at least ten times. The chain uses TRBV6-1 and TRBJ2-7; tentative D call: TRBD2 (5 bases). Germline-derived CDR1 and CDR2 are MNHNS and SASEGT. The V gene lost 6 bases and the J gene lost 0 bases, with 12 bases spanning the gap. This CDR3 is 14 amino acids long. CDR3 sequence: CASRSDFSSYEQYF. The CDR3 DNA follows: TGTGCCAGCAGATCGGACTTCAGCTCCTACGAGCAGTACTTC.

This clonotype showed up just a few times. The CDR3 region has the DNA TGTGCCAGCAGCCAAGGTTTGAGGGGGCTCAGCAATCAGCCCCAGCATTTT. As protein: CASSQGLRGLSNQPQHF. The gene calls are TRBV3-1 and TRBJ1-5; 7 nucleotides line up with TRBD1. V shed 1 base, J shed 1 base, and the junction held 7 bases outside the gene matches. The CDR3 has 17 amino acids. In germline, CDR1 is LGHDT, CDR2 YNNKEL (reference sequence).

This clonotype was counted between two and nine times. The junction departs from germline at one end; a sequencing error may be responsible. The chain has TRBV11-2 and TRBJ2-5; 9 nucleotides agree with TRBD2. Germline V lookup: CDR1 SGHAT, CDR2 FQNNGV. The CDR3 length is 15 residues. The CDR3: CASSLSLAGWVPVSF. The CDR3, as DNA: TGTGCCAGCAGCTTAAGCCTAGCGGGGTGGGTTCCTGTAAGCTTC.

The V call is TRBV28, the J call TRBJ1-5; D gene ambiguous. Germline assignment: CDR1 MDHEN and CDR2 SYDVKM. This CDR3 is built from 16 residues. Trimming took 4 bases from V and 2 from J, leaving 15 bases between them. CDR3 sequence (DNA): TGTGCCAGCAGTTCCCGGCCCCGGGCGGGCAATCAGCCCCAGCATTTT. This encodes CASSSRPRAGNQPQHF.

This clonotype has at least ten counts. The chain combines TRBV7-9 with TRBJ1-1; perhaps TRBD1 as D (5 bases). The CDR3 spans 13 residues. With 4 bases removed from V and 1 base from J, the gap between germline ends came to 7 bases. CDR1 is SEHNR, CDR2 FQNEAQ, per germline (reference sequence). The CDR3 nucleotides read TGTGCCAGCAGCTCGACAGAGAACACTGAAGCTTTCTTT. Protein product: CASSSTENTEAFF.

The J gene is TRBJ2-5, the V gene TRBV7-2; 13 bases fit TRBD2. The CDR3 sequence is 18 residues long. Germline loops: CDR1 SGHTA, CDR2 FQGNSA. V gave up 1 base and J gave up 2 bases; unmatched junction bases: 7. CDR3 protein: CASSLELLAGGRQETQYF. CDR3 in DNA: TGTGCCAGCAGCTTAGAACTACTAGCGGGAGGGCGGCAAGAGACCCAGTACTTC.